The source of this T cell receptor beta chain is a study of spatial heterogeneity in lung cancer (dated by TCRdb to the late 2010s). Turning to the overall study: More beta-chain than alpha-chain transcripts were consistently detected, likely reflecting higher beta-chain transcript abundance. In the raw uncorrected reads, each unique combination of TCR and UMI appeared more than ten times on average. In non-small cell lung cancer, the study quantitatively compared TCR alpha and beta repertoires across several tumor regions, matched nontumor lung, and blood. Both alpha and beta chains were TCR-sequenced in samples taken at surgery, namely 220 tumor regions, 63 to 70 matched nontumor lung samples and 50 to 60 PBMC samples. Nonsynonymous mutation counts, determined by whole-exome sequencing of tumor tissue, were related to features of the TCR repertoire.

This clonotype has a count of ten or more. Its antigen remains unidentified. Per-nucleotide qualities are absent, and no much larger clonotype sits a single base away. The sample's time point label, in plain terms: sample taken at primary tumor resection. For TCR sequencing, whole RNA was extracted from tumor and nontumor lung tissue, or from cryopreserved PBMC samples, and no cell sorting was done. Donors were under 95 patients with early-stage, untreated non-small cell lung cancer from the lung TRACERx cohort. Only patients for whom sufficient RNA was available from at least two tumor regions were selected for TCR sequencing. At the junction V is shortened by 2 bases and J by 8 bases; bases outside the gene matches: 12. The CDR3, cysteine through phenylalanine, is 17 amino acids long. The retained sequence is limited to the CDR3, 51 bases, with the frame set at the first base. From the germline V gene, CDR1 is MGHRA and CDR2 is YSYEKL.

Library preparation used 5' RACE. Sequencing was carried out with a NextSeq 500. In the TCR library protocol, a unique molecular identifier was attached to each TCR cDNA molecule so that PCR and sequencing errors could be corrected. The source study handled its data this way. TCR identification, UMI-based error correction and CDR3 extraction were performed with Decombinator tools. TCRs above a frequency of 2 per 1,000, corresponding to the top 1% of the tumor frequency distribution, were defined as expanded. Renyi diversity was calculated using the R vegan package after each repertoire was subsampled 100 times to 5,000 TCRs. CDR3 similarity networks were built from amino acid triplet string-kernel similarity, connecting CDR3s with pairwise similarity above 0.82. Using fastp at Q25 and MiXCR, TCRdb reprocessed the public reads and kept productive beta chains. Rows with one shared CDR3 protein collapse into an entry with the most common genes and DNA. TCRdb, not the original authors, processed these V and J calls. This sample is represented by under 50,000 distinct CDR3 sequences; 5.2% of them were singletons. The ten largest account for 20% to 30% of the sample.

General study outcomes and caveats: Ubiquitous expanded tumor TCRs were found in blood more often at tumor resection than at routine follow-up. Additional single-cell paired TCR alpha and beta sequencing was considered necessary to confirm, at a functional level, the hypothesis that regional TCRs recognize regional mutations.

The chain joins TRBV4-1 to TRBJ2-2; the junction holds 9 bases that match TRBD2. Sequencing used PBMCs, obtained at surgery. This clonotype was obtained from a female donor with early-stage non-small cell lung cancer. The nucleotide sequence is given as TGCGCCAGCAGCCAAAATGCGGGGGGGCAAGCTTTTGGGGAGCTGTTTTTT. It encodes CASSQNAGGQAFGELFF.